The 10 T cell receptor beta chains listed next were all sequenced from one sample in a study of blood T cells in healthy people across ages. Then a second PCR, running about 6 to 11 cycles, was carried out with a sample-barcoded 5' primer and a J-beta primer mix. TCRdb ran MiXCR on the 5' RACE reads and lists one entry per CDR3 protein. The sample has nearly 800,000 distinct CDR3 sequences; roughly 25% are singletons. These same data were also listed under a study on T cells of mothers and their children.

Sequencing used blood. The receptors derive from a boy younger than 18 in good health.

This clonotype was seen more than once but under ten times. Relative to the germline gene, one junction end is altered; a read error may explain this. The chain joins TRBV29-1 to TRBJ2-5; D is possibly TRBD1 (5 bases). The better agreement between TRBJ2-1 and the DNA end casts doubt on the J call. The CDR3 sequence is 13 residues long. From germline, CDR1 is SQVTM and CDR2 ANQGSEA. The CDR3 sequence is CSIRGFSYSEQFF. DNA of the CDR3: TGCAGCATTAGGGGCTTCTCCTACAGTGAGCAGTTCTTC.

The chain is built from TRBV27 and TRBJ2-5; possibly TRBD1 or TRBD2 for D (5 bases each). The DNA end lines up better with TRBJ2-7; the J call may be wrong. The CDR3 spans 13 residues. In germline, CDR1 is MNHEY, CDR2 SMNVEV (reference sequence). CDR3 sequence: CASSVGAGYEQYF. Here the CDR3 DNA reads TGTGCCAGCAGTGTCGGGGCAGGCTACGAGCAGTACTTC.

There are a few counts of this clonotype. V gene TRBV12-3 or TRBV12-4 combines with J gene TRBJ1-5; 9 bases are a match to TRBD1. V trimming: 6 bases; J trimming: 7 bases; junction bases outside the gene matches: 7. The CDR3 spans 14 residues. DNA for the CDR3: TGTGCCAGCAGGGAGACAGGGGGAAACCAGCCCCAGCATTTT. Translation: CASRETGGNQPQHF.

V is TRBV15 and J is TRBJ1-2; tentative D call: TRBD1 (5 bases). This CDR3 has 15 residues. From germline, CDR1 is LNHNV and CDR2 YYDKDF (reference sequence). V lost 0 bases and J lost 4, with 12 bases in between. The CDR3 protein is CATSRDSNRLYGYTF. The DNA of the CDR3 is TGTGCCACCAGCAGAGATAGTAACAGGCTCTATGGCTACACCTTC.

This clonotype has just a few counts. V usage is TRBV29-1 and J usage is TRBJ1-4; D is unclear. V shed 4 bases and J shed 5 bases, with 8 bases lying between them. This CDR3 has 12 amino acids. Germline loops: CDR1 SQVTM, CDR2 ANQGSEA. The CDR3 here is CSVAGTNEKLFF. The CDR3 coding sequence is TGCAGCGTTGCAGGCACAAATGAAAAACTGTTTTTT.

The rearrangement links TRBV4-3 to TRBJ1-2, with D unresolved. V was trimmed by 0 bases and J by 5 bases, leaving 13 bases between them. Germline V gene lookup returns CDR1 LGHNA and CDR2 YSLEER. The length of the CDR3 is 15 residues. The CDR3 region is CASSQDRAAPYGYTF. CDR3 in DNA: TGCGCCAGCAGCCAAGATCGGGCCGCCCCATATGGCTACACCTTC.

The chain carries TRBV2 and TRBJ2-7; 7 nucleotides agree with TRBD1. Germline CDR1 is SNHLY and CDR2 is FYNNEI. The V gene end was trimmed by 7 bases and the J gene end by 0 bases; junction bases not matched to a gene: 6. The CDR3 covers 14 residues. For the CDR3, the DNA is TGTGCCAGCACATCGGGACAGAGCTCCTACGAGCAGTACTTC. Encoded protein: CASTSGQSSYEQYF.

In its sample, this clonotype was seen a few times. The chain couples TRBV4-2 to TRBJ2-7, with D uncertain. CDR1 and CDR2 (germline): LGHNA, YNFKEQ. CDR3 length: 14 residues. Deletions cut 1 base from V and 7 bases from J, with 14 bases between. The CDR3 loop reads CASSQARHVGEQYF. The CDR3 DNA is TGTGCCAGCAGCCAAGCCCGACACGTTGGAGAGCAGTACTTC.

The chain joins TRBV12-3 or TRBV12-4 to TRBJ2-7; the match to TRBD2 covers 8 bases. J gave up 0 bases and V 3 bases, and 10 bases lay outside the gene matches. CDR3 length: 17 amino acids. CDR3 sequence (DNA): TGTGCCAGCAGTTTCCTGGGACTAGACGCTCGCTCCTACGAGCAGTACTTC. Translating it yields CASSFLGLDARSYEQYF.

The chain uses TRBV9 and TRBJ1-2; 7 bases are a match to TRBD1. Losses at the gene ends were 4 bases for V and 0 bases for J; bases not matched to a gene: 6. Germline CDR1 SGDLS, CDR2 YYNGEE. The CDR3 extends over 15 amino acids. The CDR3 here is CASSTTTGPNYGYTF. CDR3 DNA: TGTGCCAGCAGCACCACGACAGGGCCTAACTATGGCTACACCTTC.